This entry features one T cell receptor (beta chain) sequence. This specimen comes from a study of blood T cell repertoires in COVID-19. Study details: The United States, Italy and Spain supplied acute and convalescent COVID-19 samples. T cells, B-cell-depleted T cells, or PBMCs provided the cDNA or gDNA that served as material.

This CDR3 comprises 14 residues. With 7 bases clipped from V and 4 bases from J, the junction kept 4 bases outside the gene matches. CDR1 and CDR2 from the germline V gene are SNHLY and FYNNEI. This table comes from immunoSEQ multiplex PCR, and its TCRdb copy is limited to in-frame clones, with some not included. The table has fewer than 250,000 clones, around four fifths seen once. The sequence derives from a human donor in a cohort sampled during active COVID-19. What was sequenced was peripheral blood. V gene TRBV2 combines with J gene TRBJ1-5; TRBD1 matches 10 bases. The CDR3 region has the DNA TGTGCCAGCACGGGACAGGGGACGAATCAGCCCCAGCATTTT. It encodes CASTGQGTNQPQHF.